These 28 T cell receptor beta chains share one sample of origin, sequenced in a study of cytomegalovirus exposure and HLA in healthy donors. In the PCR, 60 Vbeta and 13 Jbeta primers were used. Some clones are missing from TCRdb's copy, which holds only in-frame ones; the method was immunoSEQ multiplex PCR. The sample has 150,000 to 190,000 clones; around 80% are singletons. Sequencing input: PBMCs. The origin of the receptors is a man between 18 and 29 years old in good health and CMV-seronegative.

This rearrangement joins TRBV7-2 to TRBJ1-5, with unresolved D. CDR1 is SGHTA and CDR2 is FQGNSA in the germline V gene. V dropped 5 bases and J dropped 3 bases, with 5 bases sitting between them. The CDR3 has 12 residues. DNA for the CDR3: TGTGCCAGCAGCCGGGACAATCAGCCCCAGCATTTT. Protein: CASSRDNQPQHF.

This clone was observed a single time. The chain is built from TRBV10-3 and TRBJ1-5, with D possibly TRBD1 on 5 matching bases. Trimming removed 10 bases at V and 0 bases at J, with 16 bases between. The CDR3 length is 15 residues. In germline, CDR1 is ENHRY, CDR2 SYGVKD. CDR3 in amino acids: CASAGGVSSNQPQHF. The CDR3 region has the DNA TGTGCCAGCGCTGGGGGGGTCTCTAGCAATCAGCCCCAGCATTTT.

V gene TRBV28 combines with J gene TRBJ2-5; TRBD2 matches at 11 bases. The J call may not be correct, given that the DNA end is closer to TRBJ2-7. CDR3 length: 18 amino acids. The germline V gene encodes CDR1 MDHEN and CDR2 SYDVKM. The DNA of the CDR3 is TGTGCCAGCAGTGGGGCCGGGACTAGCGGCTTTGGGGACTACGAGCAGTACTTC. As protein: CASSGAGTSGFGDYEQYF.

The rearrangement uses TRBV6-5 and TRBJ2-1; 7 bases are shared with TRBD2. With 2 bases clipped from V and 2 bases from J, the junction kept 6 bases outside the gene matches. This CDR3 comprises 16 residues. Per the germline V gene, CDR1 is MNHEY and CDR2 is SVGAGI. CDR3 sequence: CASSYGGDGAYNEQFF. The DNA of the CDR3 is TGTGCCAGCAGTTACGGGGGGGATGGGGCCTACAATGAGCAGTTCTTC.

The V gene is TRBV25-1, the J gene TRBJ1-1; D call uncertain. From germline, CDR1 is MGHDK and CDR2 SYGVNS. This CDR3 comprises 12 residues. V shed 1 base and J shed 3 bases, with 3 bases lying between them. CDR3 sequence reads: CASSEFDTEAFF. CDR3 nucleotide sequence: TGTGCCAGCAGTGAATTCGACACTGAAGCTTTCTTT.

The chain is built from TRBV5-1 and TRBJ2-1; 7 bases align to TRBD2. CDR3 length: 15 residues. J lost 5 bases, V lost 0 bases, and 5 bases had no gene match. CDR1 SGHRS and CDR2 YFSETQ come from the germline V gene. CDR3: CASSLALADHNEQFF. CDR3 sequence (DNA): TGCGCCAGCAGCTTGGCCCTAGCGGACCACAATGAGCAGTTCTTC.

The V and J genes are TRBV2 and TRBJ2-2; 8 nucleotides agree with TRBD1. Unmatched junction bases numbered 6, after V lost 10 bases and J lost 2 bases. Germline CDR1 reads SNHLY; CDR2 reads FYNNEI. CDR3 length: 14 residues. Here the CDR3 reads CATRTGTNTGELFF. DNA for the CDR3: TGTGCCACCCGGACAGGGACTAACACCGGGGAGCTGTTTTTT.

This chain connects TRBV7-2 to TRBJ1-2; no definite D call. The length of the CDR3 is 16 residues. V dropped 5 bases and J dropped 8 bases, with 24 bases sitting between them. Germline CDR1 is SGHTA and CDR2 is FQGNSA. The CDR3 sequence is CASSPTPDWFVGGYTF. The CDR3 region has the DNA TGTGCCAGCAGCCCAACACCGGACTGGTTCGTAGGGGGCTACACCTTC.

The chain joins TRBV5-1 to TRBJ2-1, with TRBD2 matching over 8 bases. The CDR3 consists of 17 residues. The V gene's germline CDR1 is SGHRS and CDR2 YFSETQ. J was trimmed by 3 bases and V by 1 base; bases with no gene match: 9. CDR3 protein: CASSLPSLAVNYNEQFF. The DNA for the CDR3 is TGCGCCAGCAGCTTGCCGTCACTAGCGGTTAACTACAATGAGCAGTTCTTC.

The chain joins TRBV28 to TRBJ1-1; D is uncertain. Germline V lookup: CDR1 MDHEN, CDR2 SYDVKM. The V end lost 6 bases, the J end lost 2 bases, and 19 bases lay between the germline ends. The CDR3 spans 16 residues. CDR3 sequence: CASRTSSSGFNTEAFF. CDR3 DNA sequence: TGTGCCAGCAGGACAAGCTCCTCGGGGTTTAACACTGAAGCTTTCTTT.

This clone has only a few counts. The chain carries TRBV19 and TRBJ1-1; D is unclear. The germline V and J ends were trimmed by 4 bases and 1 base, with 16 bases remaining between them. Germline CDR1 LNHDA, CDR2 SQIVND (reference sequence). This CDR3 has 16 residues. CDR3 region: CASSTPPRRGNTEAFF. For the CDR3, the DNA is TGTGCCAGTAGTACCCCGCCCCGACGCGGGAACACTGAAGCTTTCTTT.

This sequence joins TRBV5-6 and TRBJ1-2, with D unclear. There are 15 residues in the CDR3. Germline V lookup: CDR1 SGHDT, CDR2 YYEEEE. V was shortened by 0 bases and J by 4 bases, with 13 bases between the two germline ends. Written as DNA, the CDR3 is TGTGCCAGCAGCTTGGATCCTACAGAGAGCTATGGCTACACCTTC. This sequence encodes CASSLDPTESYGYTF.

The CDR3 sequence: CASSHTSGGYEQYF. The DNA for the CDR3 is TGCGCCAGCAGCCACACTAGCGGGGGCTACGAGCAGTACTTC. The chain carries TRBV4-3 and TRBJ2-7, with 11 bases aligning to TRBD2. Losses at the gene ends were 3 bases for V and 3 bases for J; bases not matched to a gene: 1. This CDR3 spans 14 amino acids. Per the germline V gene, CDR1 is LGHNA and CDR2 is YSLEER.

Here the CDR3 reads CASSKQTGGQAGGWYF. Written as DNA, the CDR3 is TGCGCCAGCAGCAAACAGACAGGGGGCCAAGCGGGAGGCTGGTACTTC. This rearrangement joins TRBV10-2 to TRBJ2-7, with D maybe TRBD1 (10 bases). The CDR3 is 16 residues long. Trimming removed 6 bases from V and 12 bases from J, with 30 bases in between. Germline V CDR1 and CDR2: WSHSY, SAAADI.

The J gene is TRBJ2-3, the V gene TRBV19; a weak D match, TRBD2 (5 bases). From germline, CDR1 is LNHDA and CDR2 SQIVND (reference sequence). This CDR3 contains 14 residues. V was clipped by 10 bases and J by 6 bases, with 20 bases between them. In nucleotides, the CDR3 is TGTGCCACCCAAGCCTTGACGCGAGGGGATACGCAGTATTTT. Residues: CATQALTRGDTQYF.

This clone appeared once. This chain uses TRBV7-6 with TRBJ2-7; 7 bases agree with TRBD2. With 3 bases clipped from V and 4 bases from J, the junction kept 9 bases outside the gene matches. The germline V gene has CDR1 SGHVS and CDR2 FNYEAQ. This CDR3 comprises 15 residues. CDR3 bases: TGTGCCAGCAGCTTGCAACCGGGACTAAGTTACGAGCAGTACTTC. Its translation: CASSLQPGLSYEQYF.

The chain's CDR3 is CAISGTGTVRETQYF. The CDR3 bases are TGTGCCATCAGTGGGACCGGGACAGTGAGGGAGACCCAGTACTTC. The chain has TRBV10-3 and TRBJ2-5; 7 nucleotides match TRBD1. J lost 5 bases, V lost 4 bases, and 10 bases had no gene match. The CDR3 is made up of 15 amino acids. Germline lookup yields CDR1 ENHRY and CDR2 SYGVKD.

The DNA for the CDR3 is TGTGCCAGCTCACCACCGCACAGGGGGGGCTACACCTTC. It encodes CASSPPHRGGYTF. The gene calls are TRBV18 and TRBJ1-2, with 8 bases that match TRBD1. CDR3 size: 13 residues. The V gene's germline CDR1 is KGHSH and CDR2 LQKENI. Germline trimming cut 0 bases from V and 8 bases from J; bases unmatched to any gene: 2.

This chain joins TRBV9 and TRBJ2-5; TRBD2 matches 7 bases. Germline values: CDR1 SGDLS, CDR2 YYNGEE. The V and J ends lost 4 bases and 3 bases, in that order; junction bases with no gene match: 6. The CDR3 spans 14 residues. The CDR3 DNA sequence: TGTGCCAGCAGCATTAGCGGGTCCGAAGAGACCCAGTACTTC. Amino acid sequence: CASSISGSEETQYF. Looking up the rest from reference TRBV9 and TRBJ2-5 gives the full variable domain: DSGVTQTPKHLITATGQRVTLRCSPRSGDLSVYWYQQSLDQGLQFLIQYYNGEERAKGNILERFSAQQFPDLHSELNLSSLELGDSALYFCASSISGSEETQYFGPGTRLLVL.

Worth noting for this clone: This sample also contains other DNA sequences that code for the same CDR3. The V and J genes are TRBV11-2 and TRBJ2-3; no clear D gene. The CDR3 contains 15 residues. Trimming took 1 base from V and 0 from J, leaving 8 bases between them. Per the germline V gene, CDR1 is SGHAT and CDR2 is FQNNGV. The CDR3 reads CASSLVLSSTDTQYF. DNA of the CDR3: TGTGCCAGCAGCTTAGTTCTTTCCAGCACAGATACGCAGTATTTT.

The chain carries TRBV18 and TRBJ2-1; 7 positions match TRBD1. Unmatched junction bases numbered 7, after V lost 0 bases and J lost 5 bases. The germline V gene has CDR1 KGHSH and CDR2 LQKENI. This CDR3 has 16 residues. This CDR3 reads CASSPPVGTENNEQFF. For the CDR3, the DNA is TGTGCCAGCTCACCACCGGTAGGGACAGAAAACAATGAGCAGTTCTTC.

The rearrangement links TRBV6-5 to TRBJ2-2; no definite D call. Trimming removed 2 bases at V and 4 bases at J, with 8 bases between. The germline V gene has CDR1 MNHEY and CDR2 SVGAGI. The CDR3 totals 14 residues. CDR3 sequence (DNA): TGTGCCAGCAGTTACCAGATGTTCACCGGGGAGCTGTTTTTT. This codes for CASSYQMFTGELFF.

This rearrangement joins TRBV7-8 to TRBJ2-1, with 7 bases matching TRBD2. The germline gives CDR1 SGHVS, CDR2 FQNEAQ. The CDR3 spans 17 residues. V lost 5 bases to trimming and J lost 2 bases; unmatched junction nucleotides: 12. CDR3 in amino acids: CASSLLGGRTAYNEQFF. The DNA for the CDR3 is TGTGCCAGCAGCCTCCTGGGCGGGAGAACGGCCTACAATGAGCAGTTCTTC.

The V and J genes are TRBV11-2 and TRBJ2-3, with a possible D match to TRBD2 (5 bases). The CDR3 is made up of 14 amino acids. Germline lookup yields CDR1 SGHAT and CDR2 FQNNGV. The V and J ends lost 5 bases and 4 bases respectively, with 13 bases between them. CDR3: CASSAGLRADTQYF. The CDR3 nucleotides read TGTGCCAGCAGCGCGGGCCTTAGGGCAGATACGCAGTATTTT. Drawing the rest from reference TRBV11-2 and TRBJ2-3, the complete variable domain is EAGVAQSPRYKIIEKRQSVAFWCNPISGHATLYWYQQILGQGPKLLIQFQNNGVVDDSQLPKDRFSAERLKGVDSTLKIQPAKLEDSAVYLCASSAGLRADTQYFGPGTRLTVL.

The chain's CDR3 is CASSQERGLRSGNTIYF. In DNA, the CDR3 is TGTGCCAGCAGCCAAGAGCGAGGCCTACGCTCTGGAAACACCATATATTTT. J is TRBJ1-3 and V is TRBV14, with no clear D. The CDR3 loop spans 17 amino acids. Germline V lookup: CDR1 SGHDN, CDR2 FVKESK. The germline V and J ends were trimmed by 0 bases and 0 bases, with 12 bases remaining between them.

The chain combines TRBV28 with TRBJ1-2; D perhaps matches TRBD1 (5 bases). V was trimmed by 6 bases and J by 2 bases, leaving 10 bases between them. There are 13 residues in the CDR3. Per the germline V gene, CDR1 is MDHEN and CDR2 is SYDVKM. The CDR3 nucleotides read TGTGCCAGCAGCCCGGGACTGAACTATGGCTACACCTTC. It translates to CASSPGLNYGYTF.

The chain is built from TRBV28 and TRBJ1-5; possibly TRBD1 for D (5 bases). V lost 2 bases and J lost 9, with 14 bases in between. The CDR3 is made up of 14 amino acids. Germline loops: CDR1 MDHEN, CDR2 SYDVKM. The CDR3 loop is CASSLGQGFGPQHF. CDR3 bases: TGTGCCAGCAGTTTAGGTCAGGGTTTCGGGCCCCAGCATTTT.

As DNA, the CDR3 is TGTGCCAGCAGCCTCAGCCAGGGGTCCCACGAGCAGTACTTC. Translated: CASSLSQGSHEQYF. This sequence joins TRBV7-9 and TRBJ2-7; a possible D gene is TRBD1 (6 bases). Germline CDR1 is SEHNR and CDR2 is FQNEAQ (reference sequence). The CDR3 contains 14 residues. Trimming pared 5 bases from V and 5 bases from J, leaving 16 bases between.